The subject of this entry is one TCR beta chain. Which antigen it targets is not known. Per-base quality was not reported, and no clone a single base away is much larger than it. The V end gives up 6 bases and the J end 2 bases, leaving 3 bases in the junction not matched to a gene. The germline V gene gives CDR1 as MDHEN and CDR2 as SYDVKM. Counted from cysteine to phenylalanine, this CDR3 has 13 amino acids. CDR3 DNA only is kept here, 39 bases in frame from base 1. This sample is part of a study of blood T cell repertoires in COVID-19 (dated by TCRdb to 2018 to 2020). For the study in its entirety: Samples covering the acute and convalescent phases of COVID-19 were provided by collaborators in the United States, Italy and Spain. The dataset comprised deeply sampled blood TCRbeta repertoires from subjects exposed to, actively infected with, or recovered from COVID-19. The prospective study material was composed of cDNA or gDNA derived from T cells, B-cell-depleted T cells, or PBMCs. The samples were drawn from two sources: the first 160 participants of the ongoing ImmuneRACE study, and about 1,300 subjects contributed by 6 global collaborators. The sample metadata nearly always contained a de-identified subject ID, COVID-19 status, age in years and sex. The repertoires were released in a freely available public database meant as a resource for research on the immune response to SARS-CoV-2. HLA class I and class II types, where available, came from metadata supplied by the sample provider rather than from assay-based typing. Study-level results and caveats: Clinical and demographic metadata were provided uncurated, with the amount varying by source and participant.

One collaborating source in Seattle enrolled patients while the patients were actively infected and followed the patients over time throughout the course of disease. Each collaborating institution followed its own protocols to collect whole blood in K2EDTA tubes. For TCRbeta analysis, collaborators shipped samples as frozen whole blood, isolated PBMCs, or DNA extracted from either of those sample types. TCRbeta CDR3 regions were amplified from genomic DNA using the immunoSEQ Assay, a bias-controlled multiplex PCR. In the paper's pipeline: The number of nucleated cells in each sample was estimated by amplification of reference gene primers within the assay. Sequence reads were collapsed and filtered to measure the absolute abundance of every unique TCRbeta CDR3 rearrangement. Productive Simpson clonality was computed per sample as the square root of Simpson's diversity index over productive rearrangements. Not all clones reach the TCRdb copy of this immuneACCESS table, which keeps in-frame sequences only. Checked studies attribute under half of the gap to unresolved V genes and leave the rest unexplained. V and J calls and clone size are as listed in that table; D and trimming were resolved from the DNA. The sample table holds some 240,000 clones, of which 80% to 95% were seen once. Around 0.84% of the sample rests with the top ten.

This TCR derives from a man aged 55 to 70 with COVID-19, enrolled during active disease. The sequencing input was peripheral blood. The rearranged chain carries TRBV28 and TRBJ2-7; 8 bases in between match TRBD1. CDR3 protein: CASRLQGAYEQYF. Read as DNA, the sequence is TGTGCCAGCAGACTACAGGGGGCCTACGAGCAGTACTTC.